Below are 12 T cell receptor beta chains sequenced from a single sample in a study of T-cell reconstitution after alpha-beta-depleted transplantation in children. Unique molecular identifiers featured in how the TCRbeta library was prepared. TCRdb itself ran the PCR reads through MiXCR, one entry per CDR3 protein. The sample includes some 150,000 distinct CDR3 sequences, 8.8% of them seen just once. The sample consisted of PBMCs, mostly from graft donor cells, taken 180 days after TCRalphabeta/CD19-depleted stem cell transplant. All receptors derive from a female patient between 2 and 15 years old who had a stem cell transplant for congenital amegakaryocytic thrombocytopenia, so the T cells may come from the graft donor.

This clonotype was picked up many times. The CDR3 spells CSAPRGAQYEQFF. The CDR3 DNA is TGCAGTGCCCCGCGGGGGGCGCAGTATGAGCAGTTCTTC. V and J are TRBV20-1 and TRBJ2-1; 8 nucleotides line up with TRBD2. V dropped 6 bases and J dropped 8; count of bases not matched to a gene: 9. CDR1 and CDR2 from the germline V gene are DFQATT and SNEGSKA (reference sequence). The CDR3 consists of 13 residues.

This clonotype was observed at least ten times. This sequence joins TRBV27 and TRBJ2-5; 9 bases agree with TRBD1. Germline V gene sequence: CDR1 MNHEY, CDR2 SMNVEV (reference sequence). The CDR3 consists of 14 residues. The J segment lost 3 bases and the V segment lost 5 bases, leaving 4 bases of the junction unmatched. The CDR3 DNA is TGTGCCAGCAGTATACAGGGGGCTGAAGAGACCCAGTACTTC. Amino acids: CASSIQGAEETQYF.

In its sample, this clonotype was seen many times. The gene calls are TRBV5-1 and TRBJ1-2, with 8 bases matching TRBD1. Germline CDR1 SGHRS, CDR2 YFSETQ. The CDR3 sequence is 13 residues long. The ends lost 3 bases at V and 4 bases at J; junction bases unmatched: 2. The CDR3 coding sequence is TGCGCCAGCAGCTCAGGACAGGGCTATGGCTACACCTTC. Amino acids: CASSSGQGYGYTF.

The J gene is TRBJ2-3, the V gene TRBV20-1; D not certain. The germline V gene encodes CDR1 DFQATT and CDR2 SNEGSKA (reference sequence). Trimming pared 3 bases from V and 0 bases from J, leaving 7 bases between. The CDR3 consists of 13 residues. The CDR3 nucleotides are TGCAGTGCTAGGGCTAGTAGCACAGATACGCAGTATTTT. Translated: CSARASSTDTQYF.

The gene calls are TRBV28 and TRBJ1-4; 10 nucleotides line up with TRBD1. This CDR3 is 15 amino acids long. The trim removed 2 bases at V and 8 bases at J, leaving 5 bases unmatched. CDR1 is MDHEN, CDR2 SYDVKM, per germline. This chain's CDR3 is CASSLRTGGREKLFF. The CDR3 coding sequence is TGTGCCAGCAGTTTAAGGACAGGGGGTCGAGAAAAACTGTTTTTT. Drawing the rest from reference TRBV28 and TRBJ1-4, the complete variable domain is DVKVTQSSRYLVKRTGEKVFLECVQDMDHENMFWYRQDPGLGLRLIYFSYDVKMKEKGDIPEGYSVSREKKERFSLILESASTNQTSMYLCASSLRTGGREKLFFGSGTQLSVL.

This clonotype has at least ten counts. In DNA form, the CDR3 reads TGTGCCAGCAGCTTACTCCCACCGGGACTAGCGGGTAATGAGCAGTTCTTC. Protein sequence: CASSLLPPGLAGNEQFF. The genes are TRBV7-3 and TRBJ2-1; 12 bases map to TRBD2. Germline loops: CDR1 SGHTA, CDR2 FQGTGA. V lost 2 bases, J lost 7 bases, and 9 bases stayed unmatched. The CDR3 extends over 17 amino acids.

This chain links TRBV5-6 with TRBJ1-6; D not certain. The CDR3 is made up of 13 amino acids. With 1 base removed from V and 9 bases from J, the gap between germline ends came to 8 bases. Germline V gene sequence: CDR1 SGHDT, CDR2 YYEEEE. CDR3 residues: CASSLSSISPLHF. In DNA, the CDR3 is TGTGCCAGCAGCTTGTCGTCGATTTCACCCCTCCACTTT.

The chain uses TRBV11-2 and TRBJ2-5, with a possible D match to TRBD2 (6 bases). Trimming pared 4 bases from V and 2 bases from J, leaving 14 bases between. The CDR3 length is 15 residues. Germline lookup yields CDR1 SGHAT and CDR2 FQNNGV. The CDR3 DNA reads TGTGCCAGCAGCTCCGTAGCGGAACCACAAGAGACCCAGTACTTC. Protein: CASSSVAEPQETQYF.

This clonotype was counted between two and nine times. This chain links TRBV11-2 with TRBJ2-7, with 11 bases aligning to TRBD1. Per the germline V gene, CDR1 is SGHAT and CDR2 is FQNNGV. Germline trimming cut 2 bases from V and 4 bases from J; bases unmatched to any gene: 4. The CDR3 length is 15 residues. Written as DNA, the CDR3 is TGTGCCAGCAGCTTACGGACAGGGGGCCTATACGAGCAGTACTTC. Translation: CASSLRTGGLYEQYF.

This clonotype was picked up many times. V usage is TRBV20-1 and J usage is TRBJ2-1, with D uncertain. Trimming cost V 1 base and J 2 bases, with 9 bases left between them. The CDR3 is 14 amino acids. CDR1 and CDR2 (germline): DFQATT, SNEGSKA (reference sequence). The CDR3 bases are TGCAGTGCTAGAGTCCATAATACCTACAATGAGCAGTTCTTC. Amino acids: CSARVHNTYNEQFF.

This clonotype was seen only a few times. CDR3 bases: TGCGCCAGCAGCCAACCAGCCGAGGGCAACTCTGGAAACACCATATATTTT. It is translated as CASSQPAEGNSGNTIYF. The chain combines TRBV10-2 with TRBJ1-3; D is unresolved. V lost 6 bases and J lost 0, with 18 bases in between. Germline CDR1 WSHSY, CDR2 SAAADI. The CDR3 consists of 17 residues.

In this sample, this clonotype turned up many times. The rearrangement joins TRBV20-1 to TRBJ2-1; TRBD2 matches at 8 bases. CDR1 DFQATT and CDR2 SNEGSKA come from the germline V gene (reference sequence). The CDR3 is 14 residues long. Trimming took 3 bases from V and 3 from J; bases not matched to a gene: 4. CDR3 nucleotide sequence: TGCAGTGCTAGGGTAAGCGGGAGCTACAATGAGCAGTTCTTC. Protein: CSARVSGSYNEQFF.